A selection of T cell receptor beta chains follows, all from one sample in a study of blood T cells in healthy people across ages. TCRdb re-called the 5' RACE reads through MiXCR, storing one row per CDR3 protein. The table shows fewer than 2 million distinct CDR3 sequences, with approximately 39% occurring only once. Material for sequencing was blood. The receptors here all came from a human donor in good health. Both conserved end residues are part of each CDR3. The order of the fields is CDR3 protein, CDR3 DNA, J gene, V gene, D gene, clone size. A D gene is named only where the DNA matches it firmly. Size is stated for part of the rows, as once, few or many counts, or as a class when the clone is expanded.

CASSLRAGGNEAFF TGCGCCAGCAGCCTCAGGGCAGGGGGCAATGAAGCTTTCTTT TRBJ1-1 TRBV5-1 TRBD1 few
CASMLRGGQETQYF TGTGCCAGCATGCTCCGCGGGGGCCAAGAGACCCAGTACTTC TRBJ2-5 TRBV11-2 TRBD2 .
CASSLVIGDTEAFF TGTGCCAGCAGCTTAGTCATCGGGGACACTGAAGCTTTCTTT TRBJ1-1 TRBV7-9 . few
CSARETGRDYGYTF TGCAGTGCTAGAGAGACAGGGAGGGACTATGGCTACACCTTC TRBJ1-2 TRBV20-1 TRBD1 few
CASSLDTDSLNTGELFF TGCGCCAGCAGCTTAGATACGGACAGTCTGAACACCGGGGAGCTGTTTTTT TRBJ2-2 TRBV5-1 . .
CATSRDLVGGAVYGYTF TGCGCCACCAGCAGAGATTTGGTGGGGGGCGCAGTCTATGGCTACACCTTC TRBJ1-2 TRBV15 . .
CASSTLGGPIQGAGELFF TGTGCCAGCAGCACCCTCGGGGGGCCTATACAGGGGGCCGGGGAGCTGTTTTTT TRBJ2-2 TRBV5-6 . few
CASTSRVSHCGYTF TGTGCCAGCACTTCACGTGTCAGTCACTGTGGCTACACCTTC TRBJ1-2 TRBV6-2/TRBV6-3 . .
CASSVGTSGVNTQYF TGTGCCAGCAGCGTAGGGACTAGCGGGGTTAATACGCAGTATTTT TRBJ2-3 TRBV9 TRBD2 .
CASSQDNSGGHNEQFF TGCGCCAGCAGCCAAGATAATAGCGGGGGACACAATGAGCAGTTCTTC TRBJ2-1 TRBV4-3 TRBD2 few
CASRRVIRSYEQYF TGTGCCAGCAGAAGGGTCATCCGCTCCTACGAGCAGTACTTC TRBJ2-7 TRBV6-5 . few
CAIKSRTTYEQYF TGTGCCATCAAGTCCAGGACCACCTACGAGCAGTACTTC TRBJ2-7 TRBV10-3 . few
CASSVGKYLYGYTF TGTGCCAGCAGCGTAGGCAAATACCTCTATGGCTACACCTTC TRBJ1-2 TRBV9 . .
CASSQAPGRTYEQYF TGCGCCAGCAGCCAAGCCCCGGGTCGAACCTACGAGCAGTACTTC TRBJ2-7 TRBV4-1 . few
CASSYSVGPGSYEQYF TGTGCCAGCAGTTACTCAGTCGGACCTGGCTCCTACGAGCAGTACTTC TRBJ2-7 TRBV6-2/TRBV6-3 . few
CASSFFGQGAKNIQYF TGTGCCAGCAGTTTTTTCGGACAGGGGGCCAAAAACATTCAGTACTTC TRBJ2-4 TRBV28 TRBD1 .
CASSYRDYNEQFF TGTGCCAGCAGTTACCGGGACTACAATGAGCAGTTCTTC TRBJ2-1 TRBV6-2/TRBV6-3 . many
CASSYRWDQPQHF TGTGCCAGCAGTTACAGGTGGGATCAGCCCCAGCATTTT TRBJ1-5 TRBV6-2/TRBV6-3 . few
CSASLSWGEDNEQFF TGCAGTGCTAGTCTCTCTTGGGGGGAGGACAATGAGCAGTTCTTC TRBJ2-1 TRBV20-1 . few
CASSLLGGSSYEQYF TGTGCCAGCAGCTTATTAGGGGGGAGCTCCTACGAGCAGTACTTC TRBJ2-7 TRBV7-2 . few
CASSLFGTANTEAFF TGTGCCAGCAGTTTGTTTGGTACAGCGAACACTGAAGCTTTCTTT TRBJ1-1 TRBV27 . few
CASSLLARGNEKLFF TGTGCCAGCAGCTTGCTCGCCAGGGGTAACGAAAAACTGTTTTTT TRBJ1-4 TRBV5-5 . .
CASSLGRLPYNEQFF TGCGCCAGCAGCCTGGGACGGCTCCCCTACAATGAGCAGTTCTTC TRBJ2-1 TRBV4-3 . .
CASNDRLNEKLFF TGTGCCAGCAATGACAGACTTAATGAAAAACTGTTTTTT TRBJ1-4 TRBV6-2/TRBV6-3 . .
CASSLAVYNEKLFF TGTGCCAGCAGCTTGGCAGTTTATAATGAAAAACTGTTTTTT TRBJ1-4 TRBV7-2 . few
CASGIGESYNEQFF TGTGCTAGTGGTATAGGGGAGAGTTACAATGAGCAGTTCTTC TRBJ2-1 TRBV12-5 . few
CASSLYGGVEDTQYF TGTGCCAGCAGCTTGTACGGCGGGGTAGAAGATACGCAGTATTTT TRBJ2-3 TRBV7-2 . few
CASSQDGMAALYGYTF TGCGCCAGCAGCCAAGATGGGATGGCAGCGCTCTATGGCTACACCTTC TRBJ1-2 TRBV4-1 . .
CASSWQGNTEAFF TGTGCCAGCAGTTGGCAGGGGAACACTGAAGCTTTCTTT TRBJ1-1 TRBV28 . few
CASSSQPSVRETQYF TGTGCCAGCAGCTCCCAACCAAGCGTAAGGGAGACCCAGTACTTC TRBJ2-5 TRBV9 . .
CASSLPAGGSYEQYF TGTGCCAGCAGCTTACCAGCGGGGGGGAGCTACGAGCAGTACTTC TRBJ2-7 TRBV7-9 TRBD2 few
CSVEGSLDRGSGEQYF TGCAGCGTTGAAGGTTCCCTGGACAGGGGCTCAGGGGAGCAGTACTTC TRBJ2-7 TRBV29-1 TRBD1 once
CTSSFSSGADQPQHF TGCACCAGCAGCTTTAGTTCGGGGGCTGATCAGCCCCAGCATTTT TRBJ1-5 TRBV5-1 . .
CAISPTGTDYGYTF TGTGCCATCAGTCCTACAGGAACCGACTATGGCTACACCTTC TRBJ1-2 TRBV10-3 . .
CSATGTASYNEQFF TGCAGTGCTACCGGGACAGCTTCCTACAATGAGCAGTTCTTC TRBJ2-1 TRBV20-1 TRBD1 .
CASRIRDTKDQETQYF TGTGCCAGCCGAATCCGGGACACTAAAGACCAAGAGACCCAGTACTTC TRBJ2-5 TRBV21-1 . few
CASSSPDQRYQETQYF TGTGCCAGCAGCTCCCCGGACCAGAGGTACCAAGAGACCCAGTACTTC TRBJ2-5 TRBV11-2 . .
CASSYRSRTSTDTQYF TGTGCCAGCAGTTACCGCTCGCGGACTAGCACAGATACGCAGTATTTT TRBJ2-3 TRBV6-5 . .
CSVDTIQGAYNEQFF TGCAGCGTTGATACTATTCAGGGCGCCTACAATGAGCAGTTCTTC TRBJ2-1 TRBV29-1 . .
CASSPIGQGISGANVLTF TGTGCCAGCAGCCCGATAGGACAGGGGATTTCTGGGGCCAACGTCCTGACTTTC TRBJ2-6 TRBV4-2 TRBD1 .
CASYAGGTVGGGNYGYTF TGTGCCAGCTACGCTGGGGGTACGGTGGGTGGGGGGAACTATGGCTACACCTTC TRBJ1-2 TRBV6-1 . .
CASSEGQGPYYEQYF TGTGCCAGCAGTGAAGGGCAGGGCCCCTACTACGAGCAGTACTTC TRBJ2-7 TRBV2 . .
CASSEFQVGSYEQYF TGTGCCAGCAGTGAATTTCAAGTGGGCTCCTACGAGCAGTACTTC TRBJ2-7 TRBV6-1 . many
CASSLLVASGTDTQYF TGTGCCAGCAGCTTACTCGTGGCTAGCGGCACAGATACGCAGTATTTT TRBJ2-3 TRBV11-2 . .
CASSLGGGARFGYTF TGTGCCAGCAGCCTAGGGGGAGGGGCCCGTTTTGGCTACACCTTC TRBJ1-2 TRBV7-9 . few
CASSPFSGGYNEQFF TGTGCCAGCAGCCCCTTTAGCGGGGGATACAATGAGCAGTTCTTC TRBJ2-1 TRBV6-2/TRBV6-3 TRBD2 .
CASSRWTGGADTIYF TGTGCCAGCAGCCGGTGGACAGGGGGCGCAGACACCATATATTTT TRBJ1-3 TRBV28 TRBD1 .
CSASRSSGGPIKETQYF TGCAGTGCTAGTCGGTCTAGCGGGGGGCCAATCAAAGAGACCCAGTACTTC TRBJ2-5 TRBV20-1 TRBD2 few
CASSRDYDRKETQYF TGTGCCAGCAGCCGAGATTACGACAGAAAAGAGACCCAGTACTTC TRBJ2-5 TRBV5-4 . .
CASSLASVHEQFF TGTGCCAGCAGCTTAGCGAGCGTCCATGAGCAGTTCTTC TRBJ2-1 TRBV11-1 . few
CASSPGVGAFF TGTGCCAGCAGCCCAGGGGTCGGAGCTTTCTTT TRBJ1-1 TRBV27 . .
CASSPAGGGNIQYF TGTGCCAGCTCACCAGCAGGCGGCGGAAACATTCAGTACTTC TRBJ2-4 TRBV18 . .
CASKRTAALIEQYF TGTGCCAGCAAGAGGACCGCGGCTCTGATTGAGCAGTACTTC TRBJ2-7 TRBV28 . few
CASSPLLRGGQDTQYF TGTGCCAGCAGCCCCCTTCTAAGGGGGGGCCAGGATACGCAGTATTTT TRBJ2-3 TRBV11-2 . .
CASSEKTGLKEQFF TGTGCCAGCAGTGAAAAGACAGGGCTCAAGGAGCAGTTCTTC TRBJ2-1 TRBV2 TRBD1 .
CASSLGRDSSTDTQYF TGTGCCAGCAGCTTAGGTCGGGACTCAAGCACAGATACGCAGTATTTT TRBJ2-3 TRBV7-9 . few